This TCR beta chain was observed in a study of T cell responses to AZD1222 COVID-19 vaccine. Note on this clone: Its antigen is unidentified.

Clones were sequenced by immunoSEQ multiplex PCR, and TCRdb holds only the in-frame ones, with some missing. The sample has 120,000 to 150,000 clones, roughly 86% seen once. Overall study results and limits: CD4 TCRs associated with vaccination spanned spike, dominating at 160-218 and 743-854. Reports indicate that nearly half of spike-specific TCRs are directed at unmutated variant regions. There were mostly white British donors and more females than males, and clonal diversity was possibly underestimated.

CDR1 and CDR2 (germline): SGDLS, YYNGEE. Trimming removed 3 bases at V and 0 bases at J, with 9 bases between. The CDR3 has 14 amino acids. The receptor was derived from an adult who received the MenACWY meningococcal vaccine as a control. The chain carries TRBV9 and TRBJ1-1; D gene uncertain. This material consisted of peripheral blood, taken 28 days after the second dose of the MenACWY control vaccine. The chain's CDR3 is CASSDGELNTEAFF. The CDR3 nucleotides read TGTGCCAGCAGCGATGGGGAGTTGAACACTGAAGCTTTCTTT.